The 4 T cell receptor beta chains in this list originate from one sample, sequenced in a study of shared clonotypes between healthy human individuals. Sequencing used immunoSEQ multiplex PCR; TCRdb keeps in-frame clones, though not all of them. The repertoire holds some 1.5 million clones, with under 99% as singletons. The sequenced sample was naive CD4+ T cells sorted from blood. Specified subset: CD45RA+ positively selected. The receptors derive from a man younger than 40 in good health.

The V gene is TRBV29-1, the J gene TRBJ2-3; unclear D gene. Germline V gene lookup returns CDR1 SQVTM and CDR2 ANQGSEA. Trimming stripped 4 bases from V and 4 bases from J, with 15 bases between. CDR3 length: 14 residues. The CDR3 region has the DNA TGCAGCGTTGGAGGTGGGTCCTGGCCAGATACGCAGTATTTT. The encoded protein is CSVGGGSWPDTQYF.

The chain recombines TRBV10-1 with TRBJ1-1; tentative D call: TRBD1 (5 bases). This CDR3 comprises 15 residues. V lost 0 bases and J lost 12, with 20 bases in between. Germline loops: CDR1 WNHNN, CDR2 SYGVQD (reference sequence). The CDR3 is CASSESSPGARRTFF. The CDR3 region has the DNA TGCGCCAGCAGTGAGTCGAGTCCCGGGGCCCGAAGGACTTTCTTT.

Here the CDR3 reads CASSEVRSNQPQHF. Written as DNA, the CDR3 is TGTGCCAGCAGTGAAGTGAGGAGCAATCAGCCCCAGCATTTT. The chain couples TRBV6-1 to TRBJ1-5; no reliable D call. This CDR3 has 14 amino acids. From germline, CDR1 is MNHNS and CDR2 SASEGT. Trimming shortened V by 1 base and J by 1 base, and 5 bases separated the two germline ends.

This rearrangement joins TRBV5-1 to TRBJ2-3, with 10 bases matching TRBD2. J gave up 4 bases and V 4 bases, and 12 bases lay outside the gene matches. CDR3 length equals 17 residues. In germline, CDR1 is SGHRS, CDR2 YFSETQ. The CDR3 DNA reads TGCGCCAGCAGCCCTCCAGGTACTAGCGGGATATCAGATACGCAGTATTTT. Translation: CASSPPGTSGISDTQYF. Together with reference TRBV5-1 and TRBJ2-3, the CDR3 gives the full variable domain: KAGVTQTPRYLIKTRGQQVTLSCSPISGHRSVSWYQQTPGQGLQFLFEYFSETQRNKGNFPGRFSGRQFSNSRSEMNVSTLELGDSALYLCASSPPGTSGISDTQYFGPGTRLTVL.